These 30 T cell receptor beta chains came from one sample sequenced in a study of blood T cell repertoires in COVID-19. Sequencing used immunoSEQ multiplex PCR; TCRdb keeps in-frame clones, though not all of them. The repertoire holds about 430,000 clones, with over 75% as singletons. The material sequenced was PBMCs or T cells enriched from blood (not recorded which). The receptor set was obtained from a woman under 30 who had been exposed to COVID-19.

This chain joins TRBV4-3 and TRBJ2-7, with 9 positions matching TRBD1. Germline V gene sequence: CDR1 LGHNA, CDR2 YSLEER. The V segment lost 1 base and the J segment 0 bases; nucleotides outside the gene matches: 7. This CDR3 spans 17 amino acids. The CDR3: CASSQVSGDRASYEQYF. CDR3 DNA sequence: TGCGCCAGCAGCCAAGTATCCGGGGACAGGGCCTCCTACGAGCAGTACTTC.

There are a few counts of this clone. The chain recombines TRBV4-2 with TRBJ2-7, with D maybe TRBD2 (5 bases). Trimming left V 3 bases short and J 2 bases short, with 11 bases between. The CDR3 sequence is 14 residues long. Germline loops: CDR1 LGHNA, CDR2 YNFKEQ. This chain's CDR3 is CASSQEDLAYEQYF. CDR3 DNA sequence: TGTGCCAGCAGCCAGGAGGACTTAGCCTACGAGCAGTACTTC.

This chain connects TRBV12-3 or TRBV12-4 to TRBJ1-4; TRBD1 agrees at 9 bases. V trimming: 6 bases; J trimming: 8 bases; junction bases outside the gene matches: 4. This CDR3 comprises 13 residues. The CDR3 spells CASRGQGGEKLFF. CDR3 nucleotides: TGTGCCAGCAGGGGACAGGGAGGAGAAAAACTGTTTTTT.

The J gene is TRBJ2-7, the V gene TRBV5-1; 10 nucleotides match TRBD1. The CDR3 contains 13 residues. CDR1 SGHRS and CDR2 YFSETQ come from the germline V gene. The V gene end was trimmed by 4 bases and the J gene end by 7 bases; junction bases not matched to a gene: 5. CDR3 DNA sequence: TGCGCCAGCAGCGCCGGACAGGGGGGAGAGCAGTACTTC. Amino acids: CASSAGQGGEQYF.

V usage is TRBV4-1 and J usage is TRBJ2-7; D may be TRBD1 (5 bases). This CDR3 contains 14 residues. V was pared by 1 base and J by 2 bases, with 9 bases between. CDR1 and CDR2 (germline): MGHRA, YSYEKL. DNA of the CDR3: TGCGCCAGCAGCCAAGGGGGCAGAACCTACGAGCAGTACTTC. This sequence encodes CASSQGGRTYEQYF.

This chain joins TRBV7-3 and TRBJ1-3, with D maybe TRBD1 (5 bases). CDR3 size: 14 residues. V was trimmed by 2 bases and J by 3 bases, leaving 8 bases between them. Germline CDR1 and CDR2: SGHTA and FQGTGA. The CDR3 reads CASSLGGGGNTIYF. As DNA, the CDR3 is TGTGCCAGCAGCTTAGGGGGAGGTGGAAACACCATATATTTT.

The rearrangement links TRBV13 to TRBJ1-3; D is perhaps TRBD1 (6 bases). CDR3 length equals 17 residues. Deletions cut 3 bases from V and 0 bases from J, with 15 bases between. CDR1 and CDR2 from the germline V gene are PRHDT and FYEKMQ (reference sequence). The CDR3 reads CASSFPGGLPSGNTIYF. CDR3 sequence (DNA): TGTGCCAGCAGCTTTCCGGGGGGGCTGCCCTCTGGAAACACCATATATTTT.

The chain links TRBV4-3 to TRBJ2-3; 8 bases fit TRBD2. The germline V gene encodes CDR1 LGHNA and CDR2 YSLEER. V shed 3 bases and J 2 bases; nucleotides not matched to a gene: 7. The CDR3 is 16 amino acids. CDR3 coding DNA: TGCGCCAGCAGCCACCCTCCGGGAGGGGTCACAGATACGCAGTATTTT. Its translation: CASSHPPGGVTDTQYF.

The rearrangement joins TRBV27 to TRBJ2-3; D may be TRBD2 (6 bases). V lost 5 bases and J 0 bases, leaving 12 bases between the germline ends. The germline gives CDR1 MNHEY, CDR2 SMNVEV (reference sequence). The CDR3 loop spans 15 amino acids. CDR3 sequence: CASSPSAISTDTQYF. The CDR3 DNA reads as TGTGCCAGCAGTCCTAGCGCTATAAGCACAGATACGCAGTATTTT.

The genes are TRBV30 and TRBJ1-6, with 7 bases aligning to TRBD1. From germline, CDR1 is GTSNPN and CDR2 SVGIG (reference sequence). Unmatched junction bases numbered 7, after V lost 2 bases and J lost 6 bases. There are 15 residues in the CDR3. The CDR3 protein is CAWSPTGLFNSPLHF. As DNA, the CDR3 is TGTGCCTGGAGTCCGACAGGGCTTTTTAATTCACCCCTCCACTTT.

This sequence joins TRBV11-2 and TRBJ2-5; TRBD2 might be the D (7 bases). CDR1 and CDR2 from the germline V gene are SGHAT and FQNNGV. The CDR3 has 19 amino acids. The germline V and J ends were trimmed by 5 bases and 0 bases, with 25 bases remaining between them. CDR3: CASSETGGRGKTYQETQYF. DNA for the CDR3: TGTGCCAGCAGCGAAACGGGGGGCCGGGGGAAAACGTACCAAGAGACCCAGTACTTC.

The rearrangement uses TRBV2 and TRBJ2-5; D uncertain. The CDR3 runs 12 residues. Trimming stripped 7 bases from V and 5 bases from J, with 11 bases between. Germline values: CDR1 SNHLY, CDR2 FYNNEI. CDR3 protein: CASTRSRETQYF. The CDR3 bases are TGTGCCAGCACTAGGAGTCGGGAGACCCAGTACTTC.

This chain connects TRBV5-1 to TRBJ2-1; 9 bases map to TRBD1. The V and J ends lost 1 base and 6 bases, in that order; junction bases with no gene match: 5. The CDR3 length is 15 residues. From germline, CDR1 is SGHRS and CDR2 YFSETQ. This CDR3 reads CASSLSGQGFNEQFF. Written as DNA, the CDR3 is TGCGCCAGCAGCTTGTCGGGACAGGGATTCAATGAGCAGTTCTTC.

V and J are TRBV5-1 and TRBJ2-2; a weak D match, TRBD1 (7 bases). The CDR3 runs 16 residues. V was cut by 2 bases and J by 2 bases, with 13 bases left in between. Germline lookup yields CDR1 SGHRS and CDR2 YFSETQ. The CDR3 nucleotides read TGCGCCAGCAGCTTTGGAGGGACAGACAACACCGGGGAGCTGTTTTTT. Protein product: CASSFGGTDNTGELFF.

The rearrangement joins TRBV28 to TRBJ2-7; 12 bases align to TRBD2. The CDR3 runs 15 residues. Germline loops: CDR1 MDHEN, CDR2 SYDVKM. The V gene end was trimmed by 5 bases and the J gene end by 3 bases; junction bases not matched to a gene: 5. The CDR3, as DNA: TGTGCCAGCAGTGTGACTAGCGGGAGCGTCTACGAGCAGTACTTC. It is translated as CASSVTSGSVYEQYF.

The V and J genes are TRBV6-5 and TRBJ1-1, with 7 bases aligning to TRBD1. Germline V gene lookup returns CDR1 MNHEY and CDR2 SVGAGI. The length of the CDR3 is 15 residues. With V trimmed by 2 bases and J by 4 bases, 7 bases remained unmatched. DNA of the CDR3: TGTGCCAGCAGTTACGCGCACAGGGGATTCACTGAAGCTTTCTTT. Translating gives CASSYAHRGFTEAFF.

This sequence joins TRBV9 and TRBJ2-3; 8 nucleotides line up with TRBD1. This CDR3 has 17 residues. The germline gives CDR1 SGDLS, CDR2 YYNGEE. V was clipped by 0 bases and J by 0 bases; unmatched bases: 6. The CDR3 is CASSVGAGGLSTDTQYF. CDR3 coding DNA: TGTGCCAGCAGCGTAGGAGCAGGGGGCTTAAGCACAGATACGCAGTATTTT.

About this clone itself: A read error may explain this, as a much larger clone is one base away. The chain recombines TRBV12-3 or TRBV12-4 with TRBJ1-2; D might be TRBD1 (6 bases). The CDR3 is made up of 13 amino acids. V dropped 3 bases and J dropped 4 bases, with 9 bases sitting between them. The CDR3 loop is CASSLTGGYGYTF. CDR3 bases: TGTGCCAGCAGTTTGACAGGAGGCTATGGCTACACCTTC.

The CDR3 sequence is CASSWNTGGGGTEQYF. CDR3 nucleotide sequence: TGTGCCAGCAGTTGGAACACAGGGGGCGGGGGAACTGAGCAGTACTTC. V is TRBV6-2 or TRBV6-3 and J is TRBJ2-7; the match to TRBD1 covers 9 bases. Germline values: CDR1 MNHEY, CDR2 SVGEGT. Trimming removed 4 bases from V and 7 bases from J; junction bases left unmatched: 14. The CDR3 has 16 residues.

The chain links TRBV4-3 to TRBJ2-2; D possibly corresponds to TRBD1 (6 bases). Trimming took 5 bases from V and 1 from J, leaving 14 bases between them. Per germline, CDR1 LGHNA and CDR2 YSLEER. The CDR3 extends over 16 amino acids. The CDR3 sequence: CASSSNRDMNTGELFF. The CDR3 DNA reads TGCGCCAGCAGCTCCAACCGGGACATGAACACCGGGGAGCTGTTTTTT.

The chain carries TRBV19 and TRBJ1-6, with D perhaps matching TRBD1 (5 bases). The CDR3 loop spans 14 amino acids. Looked up from germline, CDR1 is LNHDA and CDR2 is SQIVND (reference sequence). With 6 bases removed from V and 16 bases from J, the gap between germline ends came to 22 bases. The CDR3 sequence: CASSQTAPTGGLHF. In DNA form, the CDR3 reads TGTGCCAGTAGCCAGACCGCGCCGACGGGGGGTCTCCACTTT.

V gene TRBV3-1 (or the pseudogene TRBV3-2) combines with J gene TRBJ2-7; 7 positions match TRBD2. CDR1 and CDR2 (germline): LGHDT, YNNKEL (reference sequence). The CDR3 spans 15 residues. Trimming took 4 bases from V and 4 from J; bases not matched to a gene: 10. Here the CDR3 reads CASSPGGGPSYEQYF. The CDR3 DNA reads TGTGCCAGCAGCCCGGGGGGAGGGCCTTCTTACGAGCAGTACTTC.

This clone has just one count. The chain employs TRBV6-5 and TRBJ2-3; maybe TRBD1 (5 bases). From germline, CDR1 is MNHEY and CDR2 SVGAGI. The CDR3 length is 16 residues. Trimming removed 0 bases from V and 2 bases from J, with 12 bases in between. CDR3 sequence: CASSYSSTDNTDTQYF. CDR3 DNA: TGTGCCAGCAGTTACTCCTCGACAGATAACACAGATACGCAGTATTTT.

This chain links TRBV5-1 with TRBJ2-7, with 8 bases fitting TRBD2. The CDR3 extends over 16 amino acids. The germline V gene encodes CDR1 SGHRS and CDR2 YFSETQ. Losses at the gene ends were 1 base for V and 2 bases for J; bases not matched to a gene: 8. The CDR3 region has the DNA TGCGCCAGCAGCTTGCTAAAGCGGGGGACGCCCTACGAGCAGTACTTC. This translates into CASSLLKRGTPYEQYF. Complete variable domain (other parts from reference TRBV5-1 and TRBJ2-7): KAGVTQTPRYLIKTRGQQVTLSCSPISGHRSVSWYQQTPGQGLQFLFEYFSETQRNKGNFPGRFSGRQFSNSRSEMNVSTLELGDSALYLCASSLLKRGTPYEQYFGPGTRLTVT.

In nucleotides, the CDR3 is TGTGCCAGCAGCTTACAGGGTTGGGACACTGAAGCTTTCTTT. It is translated as CASSLQGWDTEAFF. This chain connects TRBV11-3 to TRBJ1-1, with a possible D match to TRBD1 (5 bases). V gave up 2 bases and J gave up 3 bases, with 10 bases separating them. Germline V lookup: CDR1 SGHNT, CDR2 YENEEA. The CDR3 length is 14 residues.

The chain has TRBV25-1 and TRBJ2-2, with TRBD2 matching over 7 bases. CDR1 and CDR2 (germline): MGHDK, SYGVNS. Trimming took 6 bases from V and 3 from J; bases not matched to a gene: 10. The CDR3 runs to 16 residues. The DNA of the CDR3 is TGTGCCAGCAGCCGGGGGGTTGGTTCGGACACCGGGGAGCTGTTTTTT. It encodes CASSRGVGSDTGELFF.

This chain joins TRBV9 and TRBJ1-2, with 9 bases that match TRBD1. V trimming: 3 bases; J trimming: 5 bases; junction bases outside the gene matches: 8. The CDR3 consists of 15 residues. Per the germline V gene, CDR1 is SGDLS and CDR2 is YYNGEE. DNA for the CDR3: TGTGCCAGCAGCGATTGGGACAGGGAGGGATATGGCTACACCTTC. Translation: CASSDWDREGYGYTF.

This sequence joins TRBV2 and TRBJ1-2; D unresolved. Germline-derived CDR1 and CDR2 are SNHLY and FYNNEI. V shed 3 bases and J shed 5 bases, with 4 bases lying between them. CDR3 length: 11 amino acids. This chain's CDR3 is CASSDPYGYTF. DNA of the CDR3: TGTGCCAGCAGTGATCCTTATGGCTACACCTTC.

CDR3 nucleotide sequence: TGTGCCAGCAGCCAAGTCGACAACTTGTATGGCTACACCTTC. This sequence encodes CASSQVDNLYGYTF. The chain joins TRBV3-1 (or the pseudogene TRBV3-2) to TRBJ1-2; no definite D call. The CDR3 has 14 amino acids. In germline, CDR1 is LGHDT, CDR2 YNNKEL (reference sequence). The V end was cut by 1 base, the J end by 5 bases, with 11 bases between.

V gene TRBV15 combines with J gene TRBJ2-5; D is unclear. Trimming stripped 0 bases from V and 5 bases from J, with 7 bases between. Germline values: CDR1 LNHNV, CDR2 YYDKDF (reference sequence). The CDR3 runs 13 residues. CDR3 nucleotides: TGTGCCACCAGCAGAGATGACGGGGAGACCCAGTACTTC. Its protein product is CATSRDDGETQYF.